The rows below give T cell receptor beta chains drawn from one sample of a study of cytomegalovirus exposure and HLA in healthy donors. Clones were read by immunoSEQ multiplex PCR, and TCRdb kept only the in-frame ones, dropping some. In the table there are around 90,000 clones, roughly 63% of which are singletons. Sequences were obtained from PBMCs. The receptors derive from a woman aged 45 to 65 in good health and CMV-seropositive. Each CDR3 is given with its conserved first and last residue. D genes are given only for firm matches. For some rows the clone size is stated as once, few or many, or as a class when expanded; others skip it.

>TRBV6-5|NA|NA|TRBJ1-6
CASSYVRGGSPLHF
TGTGCCAGCAGTTACGTCCGGGGGGGATCACCCCTCCACTTT
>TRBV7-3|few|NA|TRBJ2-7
CASSPGKNTYEQYF
TGTGCCAGCAGCCCGGGAAAGAACACCTACGAGCAGTACTTC
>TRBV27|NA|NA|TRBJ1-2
CASSLSQNYGYTF
TGTGCCAGCAGCCTCAGTCAGAACTATGGCTACACCTTC
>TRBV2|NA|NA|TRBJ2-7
CASSRTGRAYEQYF
TGTGCCAGCAGCAGGACAGGGAGGGCCTACGAGCAGTACTTC
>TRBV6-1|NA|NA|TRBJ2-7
CASSGGGTAYEQYF
TGTGCCAGCAGTGGAGGCGGGACAGCCTACGAGCAGTACTTC
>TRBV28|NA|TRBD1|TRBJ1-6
CASSPRTGGSPLHF
TGTGCCAGCAGTCCCCGGACAGGGGGTTCACCCCTCCACTTT
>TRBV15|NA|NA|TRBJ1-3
CATSRDFGAGSSGNTIYF
TGTGCCACCAGCAGAGATTTTGGGGCAGGGTCCTCTGGAAACACCATATATTTT
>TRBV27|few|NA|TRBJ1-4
CASSLGQNNEKLFF
TGTGCCAGCAGTTTGGGGCAGAATAATGAAAAACTGTTTTTT
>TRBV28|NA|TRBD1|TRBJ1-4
CASSGDSNLVEKLFF
TGTGCCAGCAGTGGGGACAGTAATTTGGTAGAAAAACTGTTTTTT
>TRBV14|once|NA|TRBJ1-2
CASKSSESDGGYTF
TGTGCCAGCAAAAGTAGCGAATCGGACGGTGGCTACACCTTC
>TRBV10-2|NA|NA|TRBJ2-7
CASRTSGPASEQYF
TGCGCCAGCAGAACGAGCGGGCCGGCGTCCGAGCAGTACTTC
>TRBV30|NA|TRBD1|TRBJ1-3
CAWSVGTGAIRGNTIYF
TGTGCCTGGAGTGTAGGGACAGGGGCCATAAGGGGAAACACCATATATTTT
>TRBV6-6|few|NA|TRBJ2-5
CASRPSSRESGETQYF
TGTGCCAGCAGGCCTTCGAGTAGGGAGTCGGGGGAGACCCAGTACTTC
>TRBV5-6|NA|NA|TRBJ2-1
CASRLQGRDLYNEQFF
TGTGCCAGCAGGCTACAGGGAAGAGATCTCTACAATGAGCAGTTCTTC